This T cell receptor (beta chain) is from a study of cytomegalovirus exposure and HLA in healthy donors. Study-wide results and caveats: Most subjects' HLA-A and HLA-B alleles were reportedly predicted from TCR beta sequences. A missense DCLRE1C variant was associated with V- and J-gene trimming of TCR beta chains in a later analysis, and an independent cohort replicated the association.

Germline V gene data show CDR1 as SGHRS and CDR2 as YFSETQ. The CDR3 has 15 residues. V was shortened by 4 bases and J by 0 bases, with 10 bases between the two germline ends. In the PCR, 60 Vbeta and 13 Jbeta primers were used. Data came from immunoSEQ multiplex PCR; TCRdb stores just in-frame clones and leaves some out. The sample records around 200,000 clones, over 70% being singletons. The count of this clone is one. The antigen is unknown. V and J are TRBV5-1 and TRBJ2-2; TRBD1 is a possible D gene (6 bases). This clonotype was sampled from an older woman in good health and CMV-seropositive. Sequences were obtained from PBMCs. CDR3: CASSVDSPNTGELFF. As DNA, the CDR3 is TGCGCCAGCAGCGTGGACAGCCCGAACACCGGGGAGCTGTTTTTT.